The 27 T cell receptor beta chains presented below share a single source sample, sequenced in a study of identical twins. TCRdb called the 5' RACE reads again in MiXCR, with one record for every CDR3 protein. This sample has 640,000 or so distinct CDR3 sequences; around 6% occur once, and the top ten carry 1.5% to 2%. The sequenced sample consisted of naive T cells sorted from blood. The receptors originated from a young man in good health.

This clonotype was detected a few times. The rearrangement joins TRBV6-1 to TRBJ2-7; maybe TRBD1 (7 bases). Germline V gene lookup returns CDR1 MNHNS and CDR2 SASEGT. V lost 3 bases and J 0 bases, leaving 12 bases between the germline ends. This CDR3 is built from 15 residues. The CDR3 region is CASSEEGASSYEQYV. The CDR3 nucleotides are TGTGCCAGCAGTGAGGAGGGGGCGAGCTCCTACGAGCAGTACGTC.

The V and J genes are TRBV20-1 and TRBJ2-1; D might be TRBD1 (5 bases). V was shortened by 6 bases and J by 6 bases, with 27 bases between the two germline ends. The CDR3 loop spans 17 amino acids. Germline V gene sequence: CDR1 DFQATT, CDR2 SNEGSKA (reference sequence). The CDR3: CSAPPPLEPITGNEQFF. In DNA form, the CDR3 reads TGCAGTGCACCACCCCCTTTAGAGCCAATAACAGGCAATGAGCAGTTCTTC.

This clonotype was found many times. The rearrangement joins TRBV10-3 to TRBJ1-2; 9 bases line up with TRBD1. CDR3 length: 15 amino acids. The V segment lost 3 bases and the J segment 8 bases; nucleotides outside the gene matches: 10. Germline CDR1 and CDR2: ENHRY and SYGVKD. The CDR3 spells CAISETRDRVKGYTF. The DNA of the CDR3 is TGTGCCATCAGTGAAACCCGGGACAGGGTAAAGGGCTACACCTTC.

This clonotype was detected ten times or more. The CDR3: CASSPVLAGDNAGELFF. As DNA, the CDR3 is TGTGCCAGCAGTCCCGTTTTAGCGGGAGATAACGCCGGGGAGCTGTTTTTT. This chain links TRBV6-1 with TRBJ2-2, with 9 bases fitting TRBD2. CDR1 MNHNS and CDR2 SASEGT come from the germline V gene. J lost 6 bases, V lost 5 bases, and 13 bases had no gene match. The CDR3 spans 17 residues.

This clonotype was counted between two and nine times. The chain uses TRBV6-2 or TRBV6-3 and TRBJ2-7, with 12 nucleotides matching TRBD2. Germline assignment: CDR1 MNHEY and CDR2 SVGEGT. The trim removed 6 bases at V and 2 bases at J, leaving 2 bases unmatched. This CDR3 has 14 amino acids. CDR3 loop: CASRRLAGAYEQYF. CDR3 sequence (DNA): TGTGCCAGCAGGCGACTAGCGGGGGCCTACGAGCAGTACTTC.

The V call is TRBV9, the J call TRBJ2-7; D unclear. CDR3 length equals 15 residues. Germline V gene data show CDR1 as SGDLS and CDR2 as YYNGEE. V was clipped by 4 bases and J by 0 bases, with 14 bases between them. The CDR3, as DNA: TGTGCCAGCAGCCCCCTGAGTTCCTCCTCCTACGAGCAGTACTTC. Translated, it gives CASSPLSSSSYEQYF.

This clonotype was observed a few times. This chain links TRBV15 with TRBJ2-3; 9 bases agree with TRBD1. Germline CDR1 reads LNHNV; CDR2 reads YYDKDF (reference sequence). The CDR3 has 15 residues. V trimming: 3 bases; J trimming: 6 bases; junction bases outside the gene matches: 7. CDR3 bases: TGTGCCACCAGCAGGGAACAGGGGGCGAAGGATACGCAGTATTTT. Translated: CATSREQGAKDTQYF.

This clonotype was counted only a few times. This chain uses TRBV3-1 with TRBJ2-5; unclear D gene. CDR1 and CDR2 from the germline V gene are LGHDT and YNNKEL (reference sequence). The CDR3 has 14 residues. V was clipped by 1 base and J by 4 bases, with 10 bases between them. The CDR3 reads CASSQVGSLETQYF. CDR3 DNA: TGTGCCAGCAGCCAAGTGGGTAGCTTAGAGACCCAGTACTTC.

This clonotype was counted ten times or more. The chain carries TRBV12-3 or TRBV12-4 and TRBJ2-1, with 12 bases matching TRBD2. The CDR3 is made up of 15 amino acids. J lost 8 bases, V lost 4 bases, and 6 bases had no gene match. The CDR3 DNA reads TGTGCCAGCAGTTCTGGACTAGCGGGATTACATGAGCAGTTCTTC. It encodes CASSSGLAGLHEQFF.

The chain employs TRBV29-1 and TRBJ2-1, with D perhaps TRBD2 (5 bases). From germline, CDR1 is SQVTM and CDR2 ANQGSEA. This CDR3 has 12 amino acids. V lost 4 bases, J lost 5 bases, and 9 bases lay in between. The CDR3 loop is CSVGENHNEQFF. The CDR3 DNA is TGCAGCGTTGGGGAGAACCACAATGAGCAGTTCTTC.

Ten or more counts support this clonotype. The rearrangement uses TRBV24-1 and TRBJ2-1; maybe TRBD1 (5 bases). Per the germline V gene, CDR1 is KGHDR and CDR2 is SFDVKD. The ends were cut back, 9 bases at V and 6 bases at J, with 14 bases in the middle. The CDR3 is 13 amino acids. The CDR3 protein is CATQGRGGNEQFF. The DNA for the CDR3 is TGTGCCACCCAGGGAAGGGGCGGCAATGAGCAGTTCTTC.

This clonotype was counted at least ten times. V and J are TRBV7-2 and TRBJ2-7, with D unresolved. The CDR3 consists of 12 residues. V lost 6 bases, J lost 3 bases, and 9 bases lay in between. CDR1 is SGHTA and CDR2 is FQGNSA in the germline V gene. The CDR3 spells CASSSGLYEQYF. DNA of the CDR3: TGTGCCAGCAGTTCCGGGCTCTACGAGCAGTACTTC.

This clonotype was observed many times. The chain joins TRBV27 to TRBJ2-5; 8 bases agree with TRBD1. The CDR3 contains 13 residues. V dropped 5 bases and J dropped 3; count of bases not matched to a gene: 2. CDR1 is MNHEY and CDR2 is SMNVEV in the germline V gene (reference sequence). The DNA of the CDR3 is TGTGCCAGCAGTGCGACAGGGGAAGAGACCCAGTACTTC. Its translation: CASSATGEETQYF.

Many counts were recorded for this clonotype. The rearrangement uses TRBV12-3 or TRBV12-4 and TRBJ1-2, with D unresolved. V lost 1 base to trimming and J lost 2 bases, with 11 bases between them. The CDR3 loop spans 15 amino acids. CDR3 residues: CASSLGGLDNYGYTF. CDR3 nucleotides: TGTGCCAGCAGTTTAGGTGGGTTGGACAACTATGGCTACACCTTC.

This clonotype was recorded many times. The genes are TRBV29-1 and TRBJ1-1; TRBD1 matches 12 bases. The V and J ends lost 7 bases and 3 bases, in that order; junction bases with no gene match: 12. The length of the CDR3 is 16 residues. From germline, CDR1 is SQVTM and CDR2 ANQGSEA. The CDR3 DNA reads as TGCAGCGCTCCGGGACAGGGGGCGAGGAAGGACACTGAAGCTTTCTTT. Translated: CSAPGQGARKDTEAFF. The variable domain in full, with the rest retrieved from reference TRBV29-1 and TRBJ1-1, is SAVISQKPSRDICQRGTSLTIQCQVDSQVTMMFWYRQQPGQSLTLIATANQGSEATYESGFVIDKFPISRPNLTFSTLTVSNMSPEDSSIYLCSAPGQGARKDTEAFFGQGTRLTVV.

This clonotype has more than one count but fewer than ten. The V and J genes are TRBV11-2 and TRBJ2-7; TRBD1 might be the D (5 bases). CDR1 SGHAT and CDR2 FQNNGV come from the germline V gene. The CDR3 covers 16 residues. Trimming cost V 5 bases and J 3 bases, with 20 bases left between them. In DNA form, the CDR3 reads TGTGCCAGCAGCACCCGGCCCCAGGGTCTCTTCTACGAGCAGTACTTC. It encodes CASSTRPQGLFYEQYF.

This clonotype was found many times. V usage is TRBV15 and J usage is TRBJ1-2, with a weak D call TRBD1 (5 bases). Germline V gene lookup returns CDR1 LNHNV and CDR2 YYDKDF (reference sequence). The V end lost 0 bases, the J end lost 6 bases, and 14 bases lay between the germline ends. The CDR3 is made up of 15 amino acids. CDR3 nucleotide sequence: TGTGCCACCAGCAGAGATCCAGAGGGAGGGGATGGCTACACCTTC. Translated: CATSRDPEGGDGYTF.

The rearrangement joins TRBV29-1 to TRBJ2-7; the D gene is possibly TRBD1 (6 bases). This CDR3 is 14 amino acids long. The V gene lost 6 bases and the J gene lost 0 bases, with 15 bases spanning the gap. Germline loops: CDR1 SQVTM, CDR2 ANQGSEA. The CDR3 DNA is TGCAGCGTAGAGACCGACAGGAGCTCCTACGAGCAGTACTTC. This sequence encodes CSVETDRSSYEQYF.

This clonotype was detected many times. This chain uses TRBV5-1 with TRBJ2-2; D unresolved. Trimming took 2 bases from V and 0 from J, leaving 8 bases between them. The CDR3 loop spans 15 amino acids. The germline CDR1 and CDR2 sequences are SGHRS and YFSETQ. The CDR3: CASSFDAANTGELFF. The DNA of the CDR3 is TGCGCCAGCAGCTTTGACGCCGCGAACACCGGGGAGCTGTTTTTT.

The chain carries TRBV3-1 and TRBJ2-7; D unclear. The V gene's germline CDR1 is LGHDT and CDR2 YNNKEL (reference sequence). The CDR3 has 15 amino acids. Trimming removed 2 bases at V and 0 bases at J, with 11 bases between. The CDR3 loop reads CASSQQTVPSYEQYF. For the CDR3, the DNA is TGTGCCAGCAGCCAACAAACGGTGCCCTCCTACGAGCAGTACTTC.

In DNA, the CDR3 is TGTGCCAGCAGCCCCTCCTGGGGACCCGGGGAGCTGTTTTTT. It yields the protein CASSPSWGPGELFF. This chain joins TRBV11-2 and TRBJ2-2; D possibly uses TRBD1 or TRBD2 (5 bases each). V dropped 5 bases and J dropped 6 bases, with 13 bases sitting between them. CDR1 and CDR2 from the germline V gene are SGHAT and FQNNGV. The length of the CDR3 is 14 residues.

The chain uses TRBV25-1 and TRBJ2-1, with 11 bases lining up with TRBD2. V was pared by 4 bases and J by 5 bases, with 1 base of the junction left unmatched. The CDR3 is 14 residues long. Looked up from germline, CDR1 is MGHDK and CDR2 is SYGVNS. The CDR3: CASSAGLADNEQFF. The CDR3, as DNA: TGTGCCAGCAGTGCGGGACTAGCGGACAATGAGCAGTTCTTC. Filled out from reference TRBV25-1 and TRBJ2-1, the complete variable domain reads EADIYQTPRYLVIGTGKKITLECSQTMGHDKMYWYQQDPGMELHLIHYSYGVNSTEKGDLSSESTVSRIRTEHFPLTLESARPSHTSQYLCASSAGLADNEQFFGPGTRLTVL.

This clonotype was picked up a small number of times. The chain combines TRBV30 with TRBJ1-5, with TRBD1 as a possible D gene (5 bases). Trimming took 1 base from V and 0 from J, leaving 7 bases between them. In germline, CDR1 is GTSNPN, CDR2 SVGIG (reference sequence). The CDR3 consists of 14 residues. Here the CDR3 reads CAWSATDSNQPQHF. The CDR3 DNA sequence: TGTGCCTGGAGTGCGACAGATAGCAATCAGCCCCAGCATTTT.

This clonotype was detected a few times. The chain is built from TRBV4-3 and TRBJ2-5, with 7 bases fitting TRBD1. Germline V gene sequence: CDR1 LGHNA, CDR2 YSLEER. The CDR3 length is 16 residues. The V segment lost 0 bases and the J segment 1 base; nucleotides outside the gene matches: 5. CDR3 protein: CASSQDLTGAQETQYF. CDR3 DNA sequence: TGCGCCAGCAGCCAAGATCTAACAGGGGCCCAAGAGACCCAGTACTTC.

V usage is TRBV11-3 and J usage is TRBJ2-4, with 8 nucleotides matching TRBD1. Germline CDR1 reads SGHNT; CDR2 reads YENEEA. The length of the CDR3 is 16 residues. The junction had 11 bases not matched to a gene; V was cut back by 4 bases and J by 6 bases. The CDR3 here is CASSSRDRSGLNIQYF. CDR3 sequence (DNA): TGTGCCAGCAGCTCCCGGGACAGGTCTGGTTTAAACATTCAGTACTTC.

The J gene is TRBJ2-7, the V gene TRBV7-7; D may be TRBD1 (5 bases). Trimming stripped 6 bases from V and 7 bases from J, with 16 bases between. Per the germline V gene, CDR1 is SSHAT and CDR2 is FNYEAQ (reference sequence). The CDR3 loop spans 13 amino acids. The CDR3 sequence is CASSRGEAGEQYV. The DNA for the CDR3 is TGTGCCAGCAGTCGAGGAGAGGCAGGGGAGCAGTACGTC.

There are a few counts of this clonotype. CDR3 nucleotide sequence: TGTGCCAGCAGCTTATCTATAGCCAAAAACATTCAGTACTTC. Translation gives CASSLSIAKNIQYF. This sequence joins TRBV7-9 and TRBJ2-4, with D unresolved. Looked up from germline, CDR1 is SEHNR and CDR2 is FQNEAQ (reference sequence). The CDR3 is 14 residues long. Trimming removed 2 bases at V and 0 bases at J, with 5 bases between.